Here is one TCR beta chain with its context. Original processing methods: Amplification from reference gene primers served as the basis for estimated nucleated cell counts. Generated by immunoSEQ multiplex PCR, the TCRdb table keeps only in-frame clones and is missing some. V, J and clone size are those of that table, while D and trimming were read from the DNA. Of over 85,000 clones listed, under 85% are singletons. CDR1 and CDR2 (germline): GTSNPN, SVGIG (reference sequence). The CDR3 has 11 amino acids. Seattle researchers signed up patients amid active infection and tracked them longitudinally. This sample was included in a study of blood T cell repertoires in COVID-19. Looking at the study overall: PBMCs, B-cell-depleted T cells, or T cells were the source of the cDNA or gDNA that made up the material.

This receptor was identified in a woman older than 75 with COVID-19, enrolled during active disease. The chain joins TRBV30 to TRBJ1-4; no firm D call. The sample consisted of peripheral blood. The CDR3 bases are TGTGGTGGTTATTTACAGGAAAAACTGTTTTTT. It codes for CGGYLQEKLFF.